Listed below are T cell receptor beta chains from one sample, sequenced in a study of T-cell reconstitution after alpha-beta-depleted transplantation in children. TCRdb re-analysed the PCR reads in MiXCR, keeping a single row per CDR3 protein. The sample carries about 29,000 distinct CDR3 sequences, 5% to 7% recorded once. Here the sequenced sample was PBMCs, mostly from graft donor cells, taken 180 days after TCRalphabeta/CD19-depleted stem cell transplant. Receptors originate from a male patient younger than 18 who had a stem cell transplant for acute myeloid leukemia, so the T cells may come from the graft donor. CDR3s include the opening cysteine and the closing phenylalanine or tryptophan. The size entry is marked missing in some rows and otherwise reads once, few, many or a size class.

V	size	J	CDR3
TRBV6-5	many	TRBJ1-4	CASSLPRGRGAEKLFF
TRBV7-8	medium-sized	TRBJ1-2	CASSSRGSNYGYTF
TRBV6-1	.	TRBJ2-1	CASSPRTSGSSYNEQFF
TRBV15	many	TRBJ2-6	CATSRDGGTSGRSGANVLTF
TRBV19	many	TRBJ2-5	CASSTSGKVQETQYF
TRBV20-1	many	TRBJ2-5	CSARVSLAGQETQYF
TRBV7-9	many	TRBJ2-3	CASSLAGGRLPSRRTDTQYF
TRBV12-3/TRBV12-4	many	TRBJ2-1	CASSTMGGLEQFF
TRBV29-1	many	TRBJ2-1	CSVLRRRFF
TRBV5-5	.	TRBJ2-3	CASSWSVTSGTSTDTQYF
TRBV20-1	many	TRBJ1-6	CSARMTGYNSPLHF
TRBV25-1	many	TRBJ2-7	CAARGVGIDEQYF
TRBV11-2	medium-sized	TRBJ2-5	CASSLWETQYF
TRBV5-5	many	TRBJ2-5	CASSRLGTSGTETQYF
TRBV27	large	TRBJ2-3	CASSPMIRTDTQYF
TRBV28	many	TRBJ2-7	CASSWTGALYEQYF
TRBV5-4	.	TRBJ2-3	CASSSPGTSGIWTSTQYF
TRBV20-1	.	TRBJ2-3	CSARAPGFHKVASTDTQYF
TRBV29-1	medium-sized	TRBJ2-5	CSQTGQTGAQYF
TRBV24-1	many	TRBJ1-1	CATSAFSGEAFF